One T cell receptor beta chain is described in this entry. This clonotype was recorded many times. Its antigen remains undetermined. No qualities accompany the bases; no much larger clone lies one base away. The library was obtained by multiplex PCR. Sequencing instrument: Illumina HiSeq 4000. CDR3 regions were amplified by Arm-PCR with iRepertoire HTBI primers to construct TCR beta libraries. Gel purification was performed on PCR products prior to sequencing. The study's processing was this. Across samples, approximately 68 TRBV and 13 to 15 TRBJ segments were identified and used for gene usage analysis of CDR3 amino acid clonotypes. Filtered high-quality paired reads were merged into contigs using COPE and FqMerger. BLAST was used to align contigs to the IMGT TRBV, TRBD and TRBJ reference genes, and CDR3 was defined following IMGT. Any clonotype with a frequency above 0.1% was classified as a highly expanded clone. Shannon entropy served as the measure of repertoire diversity, while the Gini coefficient captured V-J evenness. Clonotypes shared by more than one individual were considered public. TCRdb handled the public reads itself, with Q25 trimming in fastp and clone calling in MiXCR, and kept productive beta chains. For every CDR3 protein sequence, its rows merge into one entry that carries the most common genes and DNA. The V and J calls and clone size are TCRdb's, not the authors'. Present in this sample are about 340,000 distinct CDR3 sequences, 15% to 20% of which were seen just once. Of the sample, 29% falls within the top ten clones.

This sample was included in a study of regulatory T cells in long-lasting Graves disease (dated by TCRdb to about 2021). General notes on the study: To count as having persistent Graves' disease, a patient had to have received antithyroid drug treatment for over 5 years with TSH receptor autoantibodies remaining persistently positive. Patients with persistent Graves' disease were compared with patients with newly diagnosed Graves' disease using TCR sequencing and RNA sequencing of peripheral blood. Persistent Graves' disease patients in the clinical cohort had taken antithyroid drugs for about 10.3 years on average. The study took place in China and was registered as a clinical trial. TCR sequencing covered about 13 persistent and 20 or so newly diagnosed Graves' disease patients, some 33 samples in total.

Read against the paper, the sample's time point label means: persistent/refractory GD, antithyroid drugs over 5 years with positive TRAb. For both TCR sequencing and RNA sequencing, RNA was extracted from PBMCs in TRIzol. The diagnosis of Graves' disease followed American Thyroid Association guidelines. The patients came from an endocrinology department in Xi'an, China. Each patient gave about 10 milliliters of peripheral blood, collected in an EDTA anticoagulant tube. PBMCs were isolated by Ficoll Paque Plus density gradient separation without further T cell sorting. An Agilent 2100 Bioanalyzer and agarose gel were used to assess RNA quality, and a NanoDrop 2000 was used to measure RNA concentration. The CDR3 runs 15 amino acids, cysteine and phenylalanine included. Only the CDR3 DNA is retained, 45 bases long and in frame from the first base. CDR1 and CDR2 are drawn from the germline V gene: SQVTM, ANQGSEA. Trimming at the junction amounts to 0 bases on V and 3 bases on J, and the germline ends lie 14 bases apart.

What the research found in general, with its limitations: Preferential use of TRBV28, TRBJ1-2 and TRBJ2-5 was observed in persistent disease, whereas TRBV20-1 and TRBJ2-1 were favored in newly diagnosed disease. More public clonotypes were shared among persistent patients (roughly 2,700) than among newly diagnosed patients (roughly 1,000). Sequencing and analysis were limited to the TCR beta chain. Persistent Graves' disease patients showed lower TCR Shannon entropy and fewer highly expanded clones than newly diagnosed patients, suggesting clonal expansion. Only peripheral blood was studied, because thyroid tissue, the primary lesion, was inaccessible. As a limitation, the authors acknowledged that the small sample size may reduce accuracy.

The receptor's source is a female donor with Graves disease. Sequences were derived from peripheral blood mononuclear cells (PBMCs), sampled when the disease was refractory, from a patient treated with antithyroid drugs. Recombination linked TRBV29-1 to TRBJ1-1; a confident D gene designation cannot be given. The nucleotide sequence reads TGCAGCGTTGAAGAGGTTGGGGTTGCGTACACTGAAGCTTTCTTT. Protein translation: CSVEEVGVAYTEAFF.